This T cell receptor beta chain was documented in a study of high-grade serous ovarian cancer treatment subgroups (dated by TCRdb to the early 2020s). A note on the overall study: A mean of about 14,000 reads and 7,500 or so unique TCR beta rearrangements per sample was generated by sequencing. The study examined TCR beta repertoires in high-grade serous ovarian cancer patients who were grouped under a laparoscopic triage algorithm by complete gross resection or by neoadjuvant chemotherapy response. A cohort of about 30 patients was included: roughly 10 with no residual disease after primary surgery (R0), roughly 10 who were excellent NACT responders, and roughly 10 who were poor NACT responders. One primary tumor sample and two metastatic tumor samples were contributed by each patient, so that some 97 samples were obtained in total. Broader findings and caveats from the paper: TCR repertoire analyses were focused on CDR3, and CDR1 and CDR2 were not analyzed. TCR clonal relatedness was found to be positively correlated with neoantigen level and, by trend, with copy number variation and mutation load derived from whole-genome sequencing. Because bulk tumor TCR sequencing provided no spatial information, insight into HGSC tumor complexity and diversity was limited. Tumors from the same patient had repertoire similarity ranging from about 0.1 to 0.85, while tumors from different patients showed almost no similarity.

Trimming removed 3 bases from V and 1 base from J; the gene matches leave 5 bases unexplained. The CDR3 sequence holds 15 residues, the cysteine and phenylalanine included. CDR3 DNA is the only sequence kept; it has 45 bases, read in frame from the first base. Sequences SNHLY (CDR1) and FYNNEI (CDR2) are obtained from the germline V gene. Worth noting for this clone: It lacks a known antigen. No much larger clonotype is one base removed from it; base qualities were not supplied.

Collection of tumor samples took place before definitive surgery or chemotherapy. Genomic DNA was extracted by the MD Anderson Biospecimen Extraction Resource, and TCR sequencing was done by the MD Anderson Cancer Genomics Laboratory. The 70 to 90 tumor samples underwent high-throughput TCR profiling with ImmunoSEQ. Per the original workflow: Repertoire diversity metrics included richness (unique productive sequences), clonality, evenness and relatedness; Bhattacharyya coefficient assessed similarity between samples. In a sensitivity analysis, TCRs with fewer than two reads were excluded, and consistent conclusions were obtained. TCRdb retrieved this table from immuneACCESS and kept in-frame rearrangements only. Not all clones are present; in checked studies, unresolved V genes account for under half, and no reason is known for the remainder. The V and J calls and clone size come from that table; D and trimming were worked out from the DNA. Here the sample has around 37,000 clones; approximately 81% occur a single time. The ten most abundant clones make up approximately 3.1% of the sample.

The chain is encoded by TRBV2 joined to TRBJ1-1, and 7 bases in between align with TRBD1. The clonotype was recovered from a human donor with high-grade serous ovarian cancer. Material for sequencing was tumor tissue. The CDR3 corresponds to CASSDRQGGNTEAFF. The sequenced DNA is TGTGCCAGCAGTGATCGACAGGGAGGGAACACTGAAGCTTTCTTT. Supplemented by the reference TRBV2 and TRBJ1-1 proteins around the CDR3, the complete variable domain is EPEVTQTPSHQVTQMGQEVILRCVPISNHLYFYWYRQILGQKVEFLVSFYNNEISEKSEIFDDQFSVERPDGSNFTLKIRSTKLEDSAMYFCASSDRQGGNTEAFFGQGTRLTVV.